The sample holds a few counts of the clone carrying this TCR beta chain. The antigen is unknown. Clones were read by immunoSEQ multiplex PCR, and TCRdb kept only the in-frame ones, dropping some. The sample contains some 3,500 clones, over 65% of which appear only once. Germline V gene sequence: CDR1 KGHSH, CDR2 LQKENI. There are 14 residues in the CDR3. Trimming left V 3 bases short and J 3 bases short, with 8 bases between. The entry originates in a study of CD8 T cell repertoires and HIV-1 epitope variants. Study details: Tested: three Gag epitope families, Nef HW9 and YT9.

This sequence was found in a male donor with HIV. The material sequenced was cultured CD8+ T cells derived from PBMCs. This chain links TRBV18 with TRBJ2-2; no clear D gene. CDR3: CASSPQEYTGELFF. Written as DNA, the CDR3 is TGTGCCAGCTCACCCCAGGAATACACCGGGGAGCTGTTTTTT.